The rows below give T cell receptor beta chains drawn from one sample of a study of read filtering for tumor transcriptome and immune sequencing. Using its own MiXCR run on the reads, TCRdb lists one record per CDR3 protein. The sample consists of around 130,000 distinct CDR3 sequences, 10% to 15% of them appearing once. Sample: a population of CD138-negative cells sorted from bone marrow. All receptors derive from a donor at least 40 years old with multiple myeloma. Both conserved end residues are part of each CDR3. The order of the fields is clone size, V gene, CDR3 protein. Some rows mark clone size as missing; the rest say once, few, many or name a class of expanded clone.

NA,TRBV30,CAWSVFRDEQYF
many,TRBV5-1,CASRRDGGGSYEQYF
few,TRBV4-1,CASSHRGEVNQPQHF
NA,TRBV9,CASSAGTRLEGDYGYTF
few,TRBV20-1,CSAEPGGRGFQETQYF
many,TRBV28,CASSLGRIPYEQYF
many,TRBV11-2,CASSLTTVGGVYNEQFF
many,TRBV4-1,CASSQLGLAGQNTGELFF
NA,TRBV4-1,CASSQHTSGTETQYF
few,TRBV2,CASRARDTQYF
many,TRBV5-1,CASSLTGANVLTF
NA,TRBV24-1,CATSETGRTNTGELFF
many,TRBV7-6,CASSSPGQGFYEQFF
many,TRBV11-1,CASSSDREAFF
many,TRBV20-1,CSAPQASGNSYEQYF
many,TRBV15,CATSSGTGWDTEAFF
NA,TRBV28,CASSPPGKGGEAFF
many,TRBV29-1,CSVDQGVEKLFF
many,TRBV29-1,CSVARDRLDTGELFF
many,TRBV11-1,CASSPTTDWSAQYF
many,TRBV2,CASKSGQGESGANVLTF
NA,TRBV5-1,CASSGRQSTGTQYF
many,TRBV11-2,CASSALLNTEAFF
NA,TRBV18,CASSPKGQASNQPQHF
many,TRBV7-8,CASSSTGIGEQFF
many,TRBV20-1,CSARVGGRGNTEAFF
many,TRBV29-1,CSGGWDSGYGYTF
many,TRBV29-1,CSVLETGSWTGELFF
many,TRBV4-1,CASSRLIQGSSYNEQFF
many,TRBV7-8,CASRGRGTGYTF
many,TRBV6-1,CASSEYRENEQFF
many,TRBV20-1,CSARVGGSYNEQFF
NA,TRBV3-1,CASSKQGVEAFF
many,TRBV6-5,CASSLVQDSSNYGYTF
NA,TRBV12-3/TRBV12-4,CASRASGTTYEQYF
NA,TRBV11-2,CASSPGTISGELFF
many,TRBV20-1,CSARDAGRNTEAFF
NA,TRBV3-1,CASSQERSGTSNTEAFF
many,TRBV5-5,CASSSIGPGELFF
many,TRBV11-2,CASSARGWQFF
many,TRBV6-6,CASSRLLYEQYF
NA,TRBV11-2,CASSQGRLSYEQYF
many,TRBV20-1,CSARGVAEHGANEQFF
few,TRBV15,CATSGTGQGTPEETQYF
many,TRBV3-1,CASSQAPTGSGTLIKETQYF
many,TRBV19,CASSTGTSGTIYEQFF
many,TRBV4-1,CASSQTSQGLEQFF
many,TRBV7-9,CASSRQGRNQPQHF
many,TRBV7-2,CASSFTSLNEQFF
NA,TRBV30,CAWSRLQTGELFF
many,TRBV10-3,CAISESTADNSPLHF
many,TRBV3-1,CASSQDSNEQFF
many,TRBV28,CASSPRRFNQPQHF
few,TRBV20-1,CSAKLAGSTDTQYF